This T cell receptor (beta chain) is drawn from a study of CD8+ T cells in alopecia areata. This clone was seen more than once but under ten times. Its specificity is unknown. As to treatment: oral pan-JAK inhibitor, 5-10 mg twice daily. Study results and limitations: Relative to normal scalp, lesional scalp, especially alopecia totalis/universalis, showed higher clonality.

Extraction and reverse transcription of RNA yielded cDNA as the sequencing template. Here immunoSEQ multiplex PCR was the method, and the copy in TCRdb shows in-frame clones only, minus some. The data contain fewer than 200,000 clones, approximately 60% of them singletons. Per the germline V gene, CDR1 is MNHNS and CDR2 is SASEGT. The CDR3 contains 11 residues. V shed 7 bases and J shed 2 bases, with 5 bases lying between them. The sequence derives from a human donor with alopecia areata. The sample was CD4+ T cells sorted from blood, taken at week 24, from a patient treated with tofacitinib. This chain links TRBV6-1 with TRBJ1-2; D not certain. Written as DNA, the CDR3 is TGTGCCAGCACCACCAACTATGGCTACACCTTC. Protein sequence: CASTTNYGYTF.